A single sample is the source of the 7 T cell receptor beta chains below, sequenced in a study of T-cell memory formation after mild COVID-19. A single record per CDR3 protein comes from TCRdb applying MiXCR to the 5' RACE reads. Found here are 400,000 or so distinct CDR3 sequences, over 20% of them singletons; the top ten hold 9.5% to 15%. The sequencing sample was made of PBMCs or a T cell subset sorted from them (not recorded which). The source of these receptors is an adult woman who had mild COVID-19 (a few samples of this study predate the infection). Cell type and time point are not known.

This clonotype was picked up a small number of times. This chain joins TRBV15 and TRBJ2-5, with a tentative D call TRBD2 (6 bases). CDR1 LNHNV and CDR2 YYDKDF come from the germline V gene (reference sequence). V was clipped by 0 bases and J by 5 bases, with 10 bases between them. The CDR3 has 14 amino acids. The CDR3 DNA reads TGTGCCACCAGCAGAGAAAGGACTACGGAGACCCAGTACTTC. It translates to CATSRERTTETQYF.

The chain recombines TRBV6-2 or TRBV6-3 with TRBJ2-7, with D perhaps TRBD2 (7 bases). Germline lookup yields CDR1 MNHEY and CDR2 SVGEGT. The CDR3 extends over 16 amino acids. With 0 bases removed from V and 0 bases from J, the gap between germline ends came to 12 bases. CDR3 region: CASSYSGGAGSYEQYF. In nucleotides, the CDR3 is TGTGCCAGCAGTTACTCGGGGGGGGCAGGCTCCTACGAGCAGTACTTC.

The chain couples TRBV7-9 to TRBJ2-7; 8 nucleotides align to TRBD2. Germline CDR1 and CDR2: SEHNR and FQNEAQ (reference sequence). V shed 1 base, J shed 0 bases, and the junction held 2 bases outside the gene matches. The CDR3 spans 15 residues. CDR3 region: CASSLERGHSYEQYF. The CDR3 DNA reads TGTGCCAGCAGCTTAGAGCGGGGGCACTCCTACGAGCAGTACTTC.

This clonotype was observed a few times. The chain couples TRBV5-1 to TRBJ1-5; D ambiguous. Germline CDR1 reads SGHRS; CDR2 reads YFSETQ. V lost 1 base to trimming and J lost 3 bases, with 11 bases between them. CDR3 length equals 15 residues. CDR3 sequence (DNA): TGCGCCAGCAGCTTGCGTCCTGGGGTCAATCAGCCCCAGCATTTT. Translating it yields CASSLRPGVNQPQHF.

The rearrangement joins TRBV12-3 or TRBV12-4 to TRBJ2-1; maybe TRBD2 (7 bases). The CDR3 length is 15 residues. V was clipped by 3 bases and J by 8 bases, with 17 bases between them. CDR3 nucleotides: TGTGCCAGCAGTTTTAGGGGGGGGCCCTGGGATGAGCAGTTCTTC. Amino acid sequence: CASSFRGGPWDEQFF.

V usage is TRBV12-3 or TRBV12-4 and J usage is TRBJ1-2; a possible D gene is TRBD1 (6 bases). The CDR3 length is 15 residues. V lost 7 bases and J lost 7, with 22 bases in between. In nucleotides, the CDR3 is TGTGCCAGCACACCCGGGGGGCAGCCCTTAGGTGGCTACACCTTC. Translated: CASTPGGQPLGGYTF.

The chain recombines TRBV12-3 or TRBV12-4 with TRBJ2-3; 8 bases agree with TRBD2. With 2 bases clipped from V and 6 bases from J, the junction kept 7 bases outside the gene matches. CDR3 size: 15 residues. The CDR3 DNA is TGTGCCAGCAGTTTATTCGGGGGGGCCGCGGATACGCAGTATTTT. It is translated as CASSLFGGAADTQYF.